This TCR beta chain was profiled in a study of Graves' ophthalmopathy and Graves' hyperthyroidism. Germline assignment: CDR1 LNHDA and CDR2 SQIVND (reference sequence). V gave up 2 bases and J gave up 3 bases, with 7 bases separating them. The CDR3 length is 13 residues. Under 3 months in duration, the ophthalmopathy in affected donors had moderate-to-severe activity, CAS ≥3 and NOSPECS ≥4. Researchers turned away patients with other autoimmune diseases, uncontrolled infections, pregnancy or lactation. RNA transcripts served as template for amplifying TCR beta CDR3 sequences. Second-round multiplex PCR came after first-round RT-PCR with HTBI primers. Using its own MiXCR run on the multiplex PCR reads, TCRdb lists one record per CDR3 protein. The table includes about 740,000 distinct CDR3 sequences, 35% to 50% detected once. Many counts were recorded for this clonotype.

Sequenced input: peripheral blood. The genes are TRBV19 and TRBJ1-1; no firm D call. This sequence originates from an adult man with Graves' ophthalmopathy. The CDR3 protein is CASSISLDTEAFF. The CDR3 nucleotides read TGTGCCAGTAGTATATCGCTGGACACTGAAGCTTTCTTT.